The clone carrying this T cell receptor (beta chain) was counted a single time. This entry belongs to a study of blood T cell repertoires in COVID-19. TCRdb keeps only in-frame clones here, not all; method: immunoSEQ multiplex PCR. The table lists about 50,000 clones, 70% to 80% of them singletons, with roughly 27% in the top ten. This TCR was sampled from a man in his sixties or seventies with acute or convalescent COVID-19. Sample: peripheral blood.

The CDR3 protein is CASSFHATNEKLFF. The CDR3, as DNA: TGTGCCAGCAGTTTTCATGCAACTAATGAAAAACTGTTTTTT. V and J are TRBV28 and TRBJ1-4; no clear D gene. The germline V and J ends were trimmed by 3 bases and 0 bases, with 5 bases remaining between them. This CDR3 has 14 residues. CDR1 and CDR2 (germline): MDHEN, SYDVKM.